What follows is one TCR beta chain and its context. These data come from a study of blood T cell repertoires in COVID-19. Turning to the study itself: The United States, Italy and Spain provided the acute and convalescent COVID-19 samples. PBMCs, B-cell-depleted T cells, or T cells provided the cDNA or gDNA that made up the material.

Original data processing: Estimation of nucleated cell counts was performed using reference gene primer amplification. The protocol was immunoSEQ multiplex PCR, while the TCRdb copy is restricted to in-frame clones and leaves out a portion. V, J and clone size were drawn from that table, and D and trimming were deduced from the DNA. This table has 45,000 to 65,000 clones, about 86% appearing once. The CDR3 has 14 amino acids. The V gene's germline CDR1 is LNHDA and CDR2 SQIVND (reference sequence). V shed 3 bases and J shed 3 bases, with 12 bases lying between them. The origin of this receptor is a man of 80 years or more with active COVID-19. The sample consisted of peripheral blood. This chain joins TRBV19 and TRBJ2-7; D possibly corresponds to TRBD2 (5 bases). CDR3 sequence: CASSIRADYYEQYF. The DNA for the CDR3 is TGTGCCAGTAGTATCAGAGCGGATTACTACGAGCAGTACTTC.